The rows below give T cell receptor beta chains drawn from one sample of a study of cytomegalovirus exposure and HLA in healthy donors. Profiling relied on immunoSEQ multiplex PCR, and the TCRdb table lists in-frame clones only, not all of them. The data show fewer than 85,000 clones, 78% seen once. Sequencing input: PBMCs. Receptors were obtained from a man aged 18 to 30 in good health and CMV-seropositive. The CDR3 runs from the conserved cysteine through the conserved F or W. Each record gives: V gene, J gene, CDR3 length, D gene, clone size, CDR3 DNA, CDR3 protein. A D gene is named only where the DNA matches it firmly. Not all rows give a size; the values are once, few, many and, for expanded clones, a class.

>TRBV9|TRBJ2-5|14|.|.
TGTGCCAGCAGCGTAGACCCACAGACCGAGACCCAGTACTTC
CASSVDPQTETQYF
>TRBV4-1|TRBJ2-7|13|TRBD1|.
TGCGCCAGCAGCCGGGGACAGGTGGGCGAGCAGTACTTC
CASSRGQVGEQYF
>TRBV19|TRBJ2-7|13|.|.
TGTGCCAGTAGCATCGCGGCCACACACGGGCAGTACTTC
CASSIAATHGQYF
>TRBV19|TRBJ2-3|12|.|.
TGTGCCAGTAGTATAGTGGCGGGTACGCAGTATTTT
CASSIVAGTQYF
>TRBV28|TRBJ1-2|15|.|.
TGTGCTGCGGATTCACAGGGATACTCTAACTATGGCTACACCTTC
CAADSQGYSNYGYTF
>TRBV5-1|TRBJ2-7|13|.|.
TGCGCCAGCAGCTTGGGTCAGAACTACGAGCAGTACTTC
CASSLGQNYEQYF
>TRBV28|TRBJ2-1|14|.|.
TGTGCCAGCACTCCCCTGACTCGTGGAAATGAGCAGTTCTTC
CASTPLTRGNEQFF
>TRBV7-6|TRBJ2-7|17|TRBD2|.
TGTGCCAGCAGCTTTCGACTAGCGGCCGTGGGGCACTACGAGCAGTACTTC
CASSFRLAAVGHYEQYF
>TRBV18|TRBJ2-7|17|TRBD1|few
TGTGCCAGCTCACCCACTGTACGCCGGGACAGGGGCTACGAGCAGTACTTC
CASSPTVRRDRGYEQYF
>TRBV4-1|TRBJ2-2|13|TRBD2|few
TGCGCCAGCAGCATCGGGACTATGGGGGAGCTGTTTTTT
CASSIGTMGELFF
>TRBV6-5|TRBJ2-2|15|.|.
TGTGCCAGCAGTTACGGGCGGGAATTGGGGGGGGAGCTGTTTTTT
CASSYGRELGGELFF
>TRBV7-8|TRBJ2-7|16|.|.
TGTGCCAGCAGCTTACTTTCGGCAGGTGCCCCCTACGAGCAGTACTTC
CASSLLSAGAPYEQYF
>TRBV6-5|TRBJ1-4|16|.|.
TGTGCCAGCAGTTACAGGGGGGGGGCGACTAATGAAAAACTGTTTTTT
CASSYRGGATNEKLFF
>TRBV13|TRBJ1-2|15|.|.
TGTGCCAGCAGCTTAGGCTTGACGGCGGTCGGGGGCTACACCTTC
CASSLGLTAVGGYTF
>TRBV7-3|TRBJ2-7|13|TRBD2|.
TGTGCCAGCAGCTTAAGGGAGGCGGGAGTGCAGTACTTC
CASSLREAGVQYF
>TRBV19|TRBJ2-1|12|.|.
TGTGCCAGTAGTACCCCGGGGAATGAGCAGTTCTTC
CASSTPGNEQFF
>TRBV28|TRBJ1-2|13|TRBD1|few
TGTGCCAGCAGTCAAGACAGGGCACGGGGCTACACCTTC
CASSQDRARGYTF
>TRBV2|TRBJ1-1|11|.|.
TGTGCCAGCAGTGGTCGTACTGAGGCTTTCTTT
CASSGRTEAFF
>TRBV4-1|TRBJ1-5|18|.|.
TGCGCCAGCAGCCAAGTCAATTTTCTGGGAGTTAGCAATCAGCCCCAGCATTTT
CASSQVNFLGVSNQPQHF
>TRBV5-4|TRBJ2-7|13|.|.
TGTGCCAGCAGCTTTCAGGCTACGGACGAGCAGTACTTC
CASSFQATDEQYF
>TRBV7-9|TRBJ2-7|14|.|once
TGTGCCAGCAGCTTTGGGGGGTTCAGCTACGAGCAGTACTTC
CASSFGGFSYEQYF
>TRBV2|TRBJ1-5|14|TRBD1|.
TGTGCCAGCAGTGAAGCACAGGGGGTAGAGCCCCAGCATTTT
CASSEAQGVEPQHF
>TRBV29-1|TRBJ2-7|13|.|.
TGCAGCGTTGTTCCTAGCGACTCCTACGAGCAGTACTTC
CSVVPSDSYEQYF
>TRBV5-4|TRBJ2-7|14|TRBD2|.
TGTGCCAGCAGTCAGGGGACTAGCGGCTACGAGCAGTACTTC
CASSQGTSGYEQYF
>TRBV4-2|TRBJ2-7|15|.|.
TGTGCCAGCAGCCAAGGGGGAGGAGTCCCCTACGAGCAGTACTTC
CASSQGGGVPYEQYF